These 28 T cell receptor beta chains originate from one sample sequenced in a study of CD8 T cells in ankylosing spondylitis. TCRdb fed the 5' RACE reads into MiXCR, producing one record per CDR3 protein. The data show under 250,000 distinct CDR3 sequences, around 32% seen once. The sequenced material came from blood, either unsorted or a sorted T cell fraction (not recorded which). Receptor source: a male donor with ankylosing spondylitis or in good health (not recorded which).

This clonotype was counted at least ten times. The chain joins TRBV20-1 to TRBJ1-1; no definite D call. Trimming removed 6 bases from V and 2 bases from J, with 4 bases in between. The V gene's germline CDR1 is DFQATT and CDR2 SNEGSKA (reference sequence). The CDR3 extends over 10 amino acids. CDR3 amino acids: CSAENTEAFF. Written as DNA, the CDR3 is TGCAGTGCCGAAAACACTGAAGCTTTCTTT.

The chain has TRBV12-3 or TRBV12-4 and TRBJ2-7; 10 bases agree with TRBD1. The CDR3 extends over 15 amino acids. The trim removed 4 bases at V and 2 bases at J, leaving 5 bases unmatched. CDR3 in amino acids: CASSSRQGATYEQYF. The CDR3 DNA is TGTGCCAGCAGTTCCCGACAGGGGGCTACCTACGAGCAGTACTTC.

CDR3 protein: CASSPPSSSYEQYF. The CDR3, as DNA: TGTGCCAGCTCACCACCGAGTAGCTCCTACGAGCAGTACTTC. V usage is TRBV18 and J usage is TRBJ2-7; D gene unclear. Trimming shortened V by 0 bases and J by 0 bases, and 6 bases separated the two germline ends. This CDR3 has 14 amino acids. The germline V gene encodes CDR1 KGHSH and CDR2 LQKENI. Variable domain in full (rest from reference TRBV18 and TRBJ2-7): NAGVMQNPRHLVRRRGQEARLRCSPMKGHSHVYWYRQLPEEGLKFMVYLQKENIIDESGMPKERFSAEFPKEGPSILRIQQVVRGDSAAYFCASSPPSSSYEQYFGPGTRLTVT.

This chain joins TRBV6-1 and TRBJ2-1, with unresolved D. Between the trimmed V and J ends, which lost 6 bases and 0 bases, there was a span of 18 bases. CDR1 MNHNS and CDR2 SASEGT come from the germline V gene. The CDR3 totals 17 residues. The CDR3 DNA follows: TGTGCCAGCAGCCCGCTCTTAGTCTCGAGCTCCTACAATGAGCAGTTCTTC. Its translation: CASSPLLVSSSYNEQFF.

This clonotype was counted only a few times. The chain uses TRBV10-3 and TRBJ2-3, with D hard to call. V was cut by 4 bases and J by 7 bases, with 9 bases left in between. Germline V CDR1 and CDR2: ENHRY, SYGVKD. The CDR3 contains 12 residues. CDR3 sequence reads: CAISVTGNTQYF. The CDR3 DNA is TGTGCCATCAGTGTCACTGGGAATACGCAGTATTTT.

This clonotype was recorded at least ten times. The V call is TRBV9, the J call TRBJ2-4; TRBD2 matches 9 bases. The ends lost 3 bases at V and 6 bases at J; junction bases unmatched: 1. The germline V gene encodes CDR1 SGDLS and CDR2 YYNGEE. The CDR3 runs 13 residues. CDR3 loop: CASSATSGNIQYF. Here the CDR3 DNA reads TGTGCCAGCAGCGCGACTAGCGGAAACATTCAGTACTTC.

This clonotype was seen once. This chain links TRBV25-1 with TRBJ2-3; 9 bases fit TRBD2. Per germline, CDR1 MGHDK and CDR2 SYGVNS. The CDR3 is made up of 15 amino acids. The J segment lost 1 base and the V segment lost 5 bases, leaving 4 bases of the junction unmatched. The CDR3 reads CASSLRTSGTDTQYF. In nucleotides, the CDR3 is TGTGCCAGCAGTCTACGGACTAGCGGCACAGATACGCAGTATTTT.

The chain has TRBV4-1 and TRBJ1-5; TRBD1 matches 8 bases. In germline, CDR1 is MGHRA, CDR2 YSYEKL. The CDR3 sequence is 17 residues long. V shed 0 bases and J 0 bases; nucleotides not matched to a gene: 4. DNA of the CDR3: TGCGCCAGCAGCCAAGATGGGACAGGCGATAGCAATCAGCCCCAGCATTTT. It translates to CASSQDGTGDSNQPQHF.

In this sample, this clonotype turned up a few times. The CDR3 is CASGRDRSYEQYF. The CDR3 DNA follows: TGTGCCAGCGGCCGGGACAGGAGCTACGAGCAGTACTTC. The chain employs TRBV7-8 and TRBJ2-7; 8 positions agree with TRBD1. This CDR3 spans 13 amino acids. Trimming removed 8 bases from V and 3 bases from J; junction bases left unmatched: 6. The germline gives CDR1 SGHVS, CDR2 FQNEAQ.

The V and J genes are TRBV5-1 and TRBJ1-1; 7 bases map to TRBD1. The CDR3 spans 15 residues. With 0 bases clipped from V and 1 base from J, the junction kept 3 bases outside the gene matches. Germline CDR1 SGHRS, CDR2 YFSETQ. CDR3 DNA: TGCGCCAGCAGCTTGGAAGGGGGCAGGAACACTGAAGCTTTCTTT. Its translation: CASSLEGGRNTEAFF.

This chain uses TRBV5-8 with TRBJ2-2, with a tentative D call TRBD2 (6 bases). There are 16 residues in the CDR3. Trimming took 2 bases from V and 4 from J, leaving 15 bases between them. From germline, CDR1 is SGHTS and CDR2 YDEGEE. CDR3 coding DNA: TGTGCCAGCAGCTTTCGGCCGGACGGGAGCACCGGGGAGCTGTTTTTT. Translating it yields CASSFRPDGSTGELFF.

The rearrangement joins TRBV7-9 to TRBJ2-7; 7 bases agree with TRBD2. Germline V gene data show CDR1 as SEHNR and CDR2 as FQNEAQ (reference sequence). Unmatched junction bases numbered 8, after V lost 6 bases and J lost 3 bases. This CDR3 spans 14 amino acids. The CDR3 is CASRAASGYYEQYF. CDR3 DNA sequence: TGTGCCAGCAGAGCGGCTAGCGGATACTACGAGCAGTACTTC.

This clonotype was detected a few times. The rearrangement links TRBV27 to TRBJ2-5; D gene uncertain. The CDR3 has 13 residues. V was shortened by 2 bases and J by 4 bases, with 8 bases between the two germline ends. Germline V gives CDR1 MNHEY, CDR2 SMNVEV (reference sequence). In nucleotides, the CDR3 is TGTGCCAGCAGTTTAAGGCCGGGAGAGACCCAGTACTTC. Its translation: CASSLRPGETQYF.

This clonotype occurred a few times. The chain joins TRBV30 to TRBJ2-1, with 7 bases matching TRBD2. The germline V gene has CDR1 GTSNPN and CDR2 SVGIG (reference sequence). V dropped 2 bases and J dropped 7; count of bases not matched to a gene: 8. This CDR3 is 14 amino acids long. The chain's CDR3 is CAWSLGGGWNEQFF. CDR3 DNA sequence: TGTGCCTGGAGTTTGGGGGGAGGGTGGAATGAGCAGTTCTTC.

In its sample, this clonotype was seen a few times. This chain connects TRBV7-2 to TRBJ1-6; D is uncertain. The CDR3 is made up of 16 amino acids. CDR1 SGHTA and CDR2 FQGNSA come from the germline V gene. Trimming cost V 1 base and J 4 bases, with 11 bases left between them. CDR3 bases: TGTGCCAGCAGCTTAGGTCTACATACTTATAATTCACCCCTCCACTTT. Translation: CASSLGLHTYNSPLHF. The complete variable domain, with remaining parts taken from reference TRBV7-2 and TRBJ1-6, reads GAGVSQSPSNKVTEKGKDVELRCDPISGHTALYWYRQSLGQGLEFLIYFQGNSAPDKSGLPSDRFSAERTGGSVSTLTIQRTQQEDSAVYLCASSLGLHTYNSPLHFGNGTRLTVT.

The chain uses TRBV20-1 and TRBJ2-1; weak D call: TRBD1 (5 bases). V was shortened by 6 bases and J by 0 bases, with 12 bases between the two germline ends. The CDR3 consists of 14 residues. Germline V CDR1 and CDR2: DFQATT, SNEGSKA (reference sequence). Here the CDR3 reads CSARTLRSYNEQFF. As DNA, the CDR3 is TGCAGTGCCCGGACACTTCGCTCCTACAATGAGCAGTTCTTC.

This clonotype was seen a few times. The CDR3 nucleotides read TGTGCCACCAGCAGGAACCCGGGACAGGTCTACAATGAGCAGTTCTTC. Protein product: CATSRNPGQVYNEQFF. The genes are TRBV15 and TRBJ2-1; 8 bases agree with TRBD1. Losses at the gene ends were 3 bases for V and 3 bases for J; bases not matched to a gene: 7. Per germline, CDR1 LNHNV and CDR2 YYDKDF (reference sequence). The CDR3 runs 16 residues.

This sequence joins TRBV29-1 and TRBJ2-3; D gene unclear. Germline CDR1 and CDR2: SQVTM and ANQGSEA. The CDR3 loop spans 12 amino acids. Trimming took off 2 bases at V and 0 bases at J, with 3 bases between the two ends. DNA for the CDR3: TGCAGCGTTGAATTCAGCACAGATACGCAGTATTTT. Translation: CSVEFSTDTQYF.

This clonotype was detected only a few times. This rearrangement joins TRBV5-1 to TRBJ2-3; the match to TRBD1 covers 11 bases. Germline V gives CDR1 SGHRS, CDR2 YFSETQ. The V gene end was trimmed by 4 bases and the J gene end by 8 bases; junction bases not matched to a gene: 6. The length of the CDR3 is 14 residues. In DNA form, the CDR3 reads TGCGCCAGCAGCGTGGGACAGGGGGTTGGTACGCAGTATTTT. Translating it yields CASSVGQGVGTQYF. The full variable domain, completed using reference TRBV5-1 and TRBJ2-3, is KAGVTQTPRYLIKTRGQQVTLSCSPISGHRSVSWYQQTPGQGLQFLFEYFSETQRNKGNFPGRFSGRQFSNSRSEMNVSTLELGDSALYLCASSVGQGVGTQYFGPGTRLTVL.

The V and J genes are TRBV4-1 and TRBJ1-4; possibly TRBD1 for D (5 bases). Germline V CDR1 and CDR2: MGHRA, YSYEKL. V was cut by 4 bases and J by 10 bases, with 13 bases left in between. The CDR3 spans 13 residues. The CDR3 nucleotides are TGCGCCAGCAGCCGCGGTTGGGGCGCAAAACTGTTTTTT. This translates into CASSRGWGAKLFF.

The CDR3 region is CASSAFGGTDTQYF. CDR3 sequence (DNA): TGTGCCAGCAGCGCCTTTGGTGGTACCGATACGCAGTATTTT. This chain joins TRBV9 and TRBJ2-3; D unresolved. The CDR3 consists of 14 residues. Germline assignment: CDR1 SGDLS and CDR2 YYNGEE. The germline V and J ends were trimmed by 3 bases and 6 bases, with 14 bases remaining between them.

This rearrangement joins TRBV3-1 to TRBJ1-2; no firm D call. Deletions cut 1 base from V and 4 bases from J, with 7 bases between. The germline gives CDR1 LGHDT, CDR2 YNNKEL (reference sequence). The CDR3 is made up of 13 amino acids. In DNA, the CDR3 is TGTGCCAGCAGCCAAGCCGGCGCCTATGGCTACACCTTC. It yields the protein CASSQAGAYGYTF.

This clonotype was seen only a few times. The V gene is TRBV27, the J gene TRBJ2-1; D is uncertain. Deletions cut 4 bases from V and 0 bases from J, with 4 bases between. The CDR3 runs 13 residues. Germline assignment: CDR1 MNHEY and CDR2 SMNVEV (reference sequence). In DNA form, the CDR3 reads TGTGCCAGCAGTTCCACCTCCTACAATGAGCAGTTCTTC. Amino acid sequence: CASSSTSYNEQFF.

This chain joins TRBV6-6 and TRBJ2-7, with D perhaps TRBD1 or TRBD2 (6 bases each). The CDR3 sequence is 12 residues long. The germline V and J ends were trimmed by 11 bases and 0 bases, with 11 bases remaining between them. Germline CDR1 MNHNY, CDR2 SVGAGI (reference sequence). The CDR3 spells CAEGGSSYEQYF. The CDR3 region has the DNA TGTGCCGAGGGGGGCTCCTCCTACGAGCAGTACTTC.

This clonotype was seen only a few times. The chain uses TRBV7-8 and TRBJ2-1; 7 nucleotides match TRBD1. Trimming at V came to 5 bases and at J to 2 bases, leaving 3 bases not matched to a gene. Germline V gene lookup returns CDR1 SGHVS and CDR2 FQNEAQ. The CDR3 covers 14 residues. As DNA, the CDR3 is TGTGCCAGCAGCCAGGGGGAAGCCTACAATGAGCAGTTCTTC. This gives the protein CASSQGEAYNEQFF.

A few counts support this clonotype. The chain couples TRBV4-2 to TRBJ2-7; maybe TRBD2 (6 bases). The CDR3 contains 13 residues. Trimming cost V 2 bases and J 6 bases, with 11 bases left between them. Germline lookup yields CDR1 LGHNA and CDR2 YNFKEQ. CDR3: CASSQSSVGEQYF. In DNA, the CDR3 is TGTGCCAGCAGCCAATCTAGCGTCGGCGAGCAGTACTTC.

There are a few counts of this clonotype. Written as DNA, the CDR3 is TGCAGTGCCCCCGACAGGGCCAACTATGGCTACACCTTC. It translates to CSAPDRANYGYTF. The V gene is TRBV20-1, the J gene TRBJ1-2, with TRBD1 identical over 7 bases. CDR1 is DFQATT and CDR2 is SNEGSKA in the germline V gene (reference sequence). V lost 6 bases, J lost 2 bases, and 6 bases stayed unmatched. This CDR3 is built from 13 residues.

This chain joins TRBV9 and TRBJ1-2; possibly TRBD1 for D (6 bases). Per germline, CDR1 SGDLS and CDR2 YYNGEE. This CDR3 contains 15 residues. V lost 3 bases and J 5 bases, leaving 17 bases between the germline ends. The CDR3 DNA reads TGTGCCAGCAGCGACGGGGGGGGCGCAGTGTATGGCTACACCTTC. As protein: CASSDGGGAVYGYTF.